The 27 T cell receptor beta chains given below trace back to one sample, sequenced in a study of tumor-infiltrating lymphocytes in primary liver carcinoma. TCR beta cDNA was made from around 520 ng total RNA with a constant-region primer. Generation of the TCR beta libraries relied on three nested multiplex PCR rounds using slightly modified ARM-PCR. Researchers ran the first two PCR rounds for roughly 10 cycles each with TRBV1-TRBV30 forward primers and a C-beta reverse primer. Using its own MiXCR run on the multiplex PCR reads, TCRdb lists one record per CDR3 protein. The sample records roughly 36,000 distinct CDR3 sequences, roughly 73% being singletons. Each 20-30 mg portion of unsorted bulk tissue served as the source for co-extraction of RNA and DNA. The sequencing sample was made of tumor-adjacent normal liver tissue. All receptors derive from a man aged 35-49 years with primary liver carcinoma and hepatitis B virus infection.

Comments on this clonotype: The junction shows a germline mismatch at one end, possibly a read error. The V gene is TRBV11-3, the J gene TRBJ1-5; tentatively, D is TRBD1 (5 bases). Germline CDR1 and CDR2: SGHNT and YENEEA. The CDR3 is 15 residues long. The CDR3 DNA reads TGTACCAGCAGCTTAGATCTGGGGGTGGCCCAGCCTCAGCATTTT. It yields the protein CTSSLDLGVAQPQHF.

On this clonotype itself: Mismatch with germline at one junction end may stem from a read error. The chain links TRBV9 to TRBJ2-3, with D maybe TRBD1 (6 bases). This CDR3 spans 14 amino acids. Germline V gives CDR1 SGDLS, CDR2 YYNGEE. The CDR3 region has the DNA TGTGCCAGCGGCCAGGGGACCGGCACAGATACACAGTATTTT. Encoded protein: CASGQGTGTDTQYF.

This rearrangement joins TRBV7-9 to TRBJ2-3, with a possible D match to TRBD2 (6 bases). V gave up 4 bases and J gave up 6 bases, with 23 bases separating them. There are 17 residues in the CDR3. The germline CDR1 and CDR2 sequences are SEHNR and FQNEAQ (reference sequence). The CDR3 loop reads CASSSLWRARSGDTQYF. CDR3 nucleotide sequence: TGTGCCAGCAGCTCACTATGGAGGGCCAGGTCGGGGGATACGCAGTATTTT.

About this clonotype: The junction differs from germline at one of its ends, possibly a read error. The chain carries TRBV11-1 and TRBJ2-4, with 8 nucleotides matching TRBD2. Germline-derived CDR1 and CDR2 are SGHAT and FQDESV (reference sequence). The CDR3 has 17 amino acids. In DNA, the CDR3 is TGTGCCAGCAGCTTTCCCAGGACTAGCTGGACCAAAACCATTCAGTACTTC. Its protein is CASSFPRTSWTKTIQYF.

As regards this clonotype: Sequence at one end of the junction differs from germline and may be a read error. This chain connects TRBV6-2 or TRBV6-3 to TRBJ2-2; possible D gene TRBD2, 6 bases. Looked up from germline, CDR1 is MNHEY and CDR2 is SVGEGT. The CDR3 totals 14 residues. The CDR3 sequence: CASSNSSDTEELFF. CDR3 sequence (DNA): TGTGCCAGCAGTAACTCTAGCGACACCGAGGAGCTATTTTTT.

This rearrangement joins TRBV28 to TRBJ2-7; tentatively, D is TRBD2 (5 bases). The CDR3 is 14 residues long. V was trimmed by 11 bases and J by 0 bases, leaving 17 bases between them. The germline V gene encodes CDR1 MDHEN and CDR2 SYDVKM. In nucleotides, the CDR3 is TGTGCCGGGAGTCCGAGCGAGCTCTCCTACGAGCAGTACTTC. This translates into CAGSPSELSYEQYF.

V gene TRBV5-6 combines with J gene TRBJ1-2; 7 positions match TRBD1. CDR3 length: 16 amino acids. The V gene end was trimmed by 4 bases and the J gene end by 4 bases; junction bases not matched to a gene: 13. CDR1 is SGHDT and CDR2 is YYEEEE in the germline V gene. The CDR3 DNA sequence: TGTGCCAGCAGCAGCCGGACCGTGACAGGGACCTATGGCTACACCTTC. Its protein is CASSSRTVTGTYGYTF.

Of note for this clonotype: This is likely a read error, given that the CDR3 carries no conserved phenylalanine or tryptophan at its end. The J gene is TRBJ2-2, the V gene TRBV11-2; TRBD1 aligns across 7 bases. CDR3 size: 15 residues. The trim removed 10 bases at V and 1 base at J, leaving 9 bases unmatched. Germline V gene lookup returns CDR1 SGHAT and CDR2 FQNNGV. CDR3 in amino acids: CANRLRDRNTGELFL. DNA for the CDR3: TGTGCCAACAGATTAAGGGACAGGAACACCGGGGAGCTGTTTCTT.

This clonotype was picked up a small number of times. Germline is not matched at one junction end, which may reflect a read error. The V gene is TRBV28, the J gene TRBJ1-5; 9 bases are a match to TRBD1. The CDR3 totals 14 residues. Germline V lookup: CDR1 MDHEN, CDR2 SYDVKM. The CDR3 DNA reads TGTACCAGCAGTTCGACAGGGGGAGCGCAGCCCCAGCATTTT. It encodes CTSSSTGGAQPQHF.

Turning to this clonotype: The germline gene is not matched at one end of the junction; a read error may be the cause. The chain joins TRBV6-2 or TRBV6-3 to TRBJ2-1; 11 bases are shared with TRBD2. There are 14 residues in the CDR3. CDR1 is MNHEY and CDR2 is SVGEGT in the germline V gene. CDR3 region: CASSYLTSGEEQIF. DNA of the CDR3: TGTGCCAGCAGTTACCTGACTAGCGGGGAGGAGCAGATCTTC.

This clonotype was picked up a small number of times. A much larger clone lies one base from this, so it may be a read error. The V and J genes are TRBV28 and TRBJ1-1; D is undetermined. The CDR3 totals 12 residues. CDR1 and CDR2 (germline): MDHEN, SYDVKM. This CDR3 is CATSLPPTEAFF. The CDR3 DNA sequence: TGTGCCACCAGTCTTCCTCCAACTGAAGCTTTCTTT.

To note about this clonotype: Possible read error: a much larger clone is one base away. The gene calls are TRBV2 and TRBJ1-1; tentatively, D is TRBD1 (5 bases). The germline V gene has CDR1 SNHLY and CDR2 FYNNEI. This CDR3 has 14 amino acids. CDR3 sequence: CASSLGAVNTEAYF. As DNA, the CDR3 is TGTGCCAGCAGTTTAGGGGCCGTGAACACTGAAGCTTACTTT.

Many counts were recorded for this clonotype. The V gene is TRBV6-1, the J gene TRBJ2-3, with 8 bases identical to TRBD2. The CDR3 length is 16 residues. Germline V gene data show CDR1 as MNHNS and CDR2 as SASEGT. The trim removed 2 bases at V and 0 bases at J, leaving 4 bases unmatched. The CDR3 is CASSEIPGGSTDTQYF. The DNA of the CDR3 is TGTGCCAGCAGTGAAATCCCGGGAGGGAGCACAGATACGCAGTATTTT.

On this clonotype: Being one base from a much bigger clone, this may be a read error. V gene TRBV6-5 combines with J gene TRBJ1-1, with D tentatively TRBD1 (6 bases). Germline V gene lookup returns CDR1 MNHEY and CDR2 SVGAGI. V was clipped by 0 bases and J by 10 bases, with 18 bases between them. This CDR3 comprises 15 residues. The CDR3 sequence is CASSYSPTGNSGAFF. The CDR3 DNA is TGTGCCAGCAGTTACTCGCCAACAGGGAACTCTGGAGCTTTCTTT.

In the case of this clonotype: One end of the junction is discordant with germline, which a read error may explain. The gene calls are TRBV6-5 and TRBJ2-3; 8 nucleotides agree with TRBD2. This CDR3 is built from 15 residues. Germline V lookup: CDR1 MNHEY, CDR2 SVGAGI. CDR3 sequence reads: CSSNPGLAGTKTQYF. CDR3 in DNA: TGTTCCAGCAACCCAGGATTAGCGGGAACAAAAACGCAGTATTTT.

CDR3 DNA: TGTGCCAGCAGCAGATACACCACCGCTATTAATGCCGAGCAGTACTTC. Encoded protein: CASSRYTTAINAEQYF. The V call is TRBV5-6, the J call TRBJ2-7; D call uncertain. The CDR3 has 16 amino acids. V lost 4 bases, J lost 6 bases, and 23 bases lay in between. Germline V gene lookup returns CDR1 SGHDT and CDR2 YYEEEE.

For this clonotype: A read error is likely, as this CDR3 ends without the conserved phenylalanine or tryptophan. The chain recombines TRBV10-1 with TRBJ2-5; 7 bases agree with TRBD1. CDR3 length: 13 amino acids. CDR1 is WNHNN and CDR2 is SYGVQD in the germline V gene (reference sequence). The CDR3 DNA follows: TGTGCCAGCAGTACAGGGGCGCAAGAGACCCAGTACCTC. Translated, it gives CASSTGAQETQYL.

A word on this clonotype: The conserved phenylalanine or tryptophan normally closing the CDR3 is absent here, so this likely arose from a read error. This chain links TRBV4-1 with TRBJ2-1, with no clear D. V dropped 4 bases and J dropped 6 bases, with 16 bases sitting between them. Per germline, CDR1 MGHRA and CDR2 YSYEKL. CDR3 length equals 15 residues. The CDR3 here is CASSPTVLLPNEQFV. Here the CDR3 DNA reads TGCGCCAGCAGCCCCACGGTCCTGCTACCCAATGAGCAGTTCGTC.

Concerning this clonotype: This is likely a read error, given that the CDR3 carries no conserved phenylalanine or tryptophan at its end. The limits of the CDR3 on the DNA are not certain, so only TCRdb's listed CDR3 is given. This rearrangement joins TRBV29-1 to TRBJ2-7; the tabulated D call, TRBD2, remains unverified against the DNA. CDR1 and CDR2 (germline): SQVTM, ANQGSEA. Termini included, the CDR3 measures 16 amino acids. The CDR3 protein is CSAMTSGAGTPYEQYL.

The V and J genes are TRBV28 and TRBJ2-1; 10 bases align to TRBD2. CDR1 is MDHEN, CDR2 SYDVKM, per germline. There are 17 residues in the CDR3. Unmatched junction bases numbered 9, after V lost 3 bases and J lost 4 bases. CDR3 in amino acids: CASSLSTSGHSYNEQFF. CDR3 in DNA: TGTGCCAGCAGTTTGTCGACTAGCGGGCATTCATACAATGAGCAGTTCTTC.

To note about this clonotype: This CDR3 is missing its conserved last phenylalanine or tryptophan, likely due to a read error. Because the CDR3's place on the DNA is in doubt, the DNA is left out and the CDR3 is given as listed by TCRdb. The chain combines TRBV6-4 with TRBJ2-6. Germline CDR1 is MRHNA and CDR2 is SNTAGT. The CDR3 spans 16 residues, counting both ends. Here the CDR3 reads CASSESPASGANVLTL.

This clonotype has just a few counts. A read error may produce the germline difference seen at one junction end. V is TRBV7-2 and J is TRBJ2-3; D not certain. The CDR3 covers 12 residues. Germline V lookup: CDR1 SGHTA, CDR2 FQGNSA. The CDR3 spells CASRSMQDTRYF. The CDR3 DNA reads as TGTGCCAGCAGGTCCATGCAAGATACGCGGTATTTT.

On this clonotype itself: A single base separates this from a much larger clone, so it may be a read error. The conserved final phenylalanine or tryptophan is absent from the CDR3, which likely points to a read error. The chain has TRBV2 and TRBJ2-5, with TRBD2 as a possible D gene (6 bases). Germline CDR1 and CDR2: SNHLY and FYNNEI. V was shortened by 6 bases and J by 4 bases, with 15 bases between the two germline ends. The CDR3 spans 14 residues. This CDR3 is CASSTDGRGETQYI. CDR3 DNA sequence: TGTGCCAGCAGCACGGACGGGCGGGGAGAGACCCAGTACATC.

This sequence joins TRBV11-1 and TRBJ2-7, with D perhaps matching TRBD1 or TRBD2 (6 bases each). The CDR3 spans 13 residues. Germline loops: CDR1 SGHAT, CDR2 FQDESV (reference sequence). Trimming removed 9 bases at V and 3 bases at J, with 15 bases between. The CDR3 nucleotides are TGTGCCAGTAGGGGGGAGCGACACTACGAGCAGTACTTC. This translates into CASRGERHYEQYF. Variable domain in full (rest from reference TRBV11-1 and TRBJ2-7): EAEVAQSPRYKITEKSQAVAFWCDPISGHATLYWYRQILGQGPELLVQFQDESVVDDSQLPKDRFSAERLKGVDSTLKIQPAELGDSAMYLCASRGERHYEQYFGPGTRLTVT.

The rearrangement uses TRBV11-2 and TRBJ2-3; 8 bases align to TRBD2. The CDR3 sequence is 15 residues long. Germline V gene data show CDR1 as SGHAT and CDR2 as FQNNGV. J gave up 0 bases and V 7 bases, and 6 bases lay outside the gene matches. The CDR3 reads CASTILADSTDTQYF. DNA for the CDR3: TGTGCCAGCACCATACTAGCGGACAGCACAGATACGCAGTATTTT.

As for this clonotype: The junction shows a germline mismatch at one end, possibly a read error. V and J are TRBV6-4 and TRBJ2-2, with D possibly being TRBD1 or TRBD2 (6 bases each). CDR1 is MRHNA, CDR2 SNTAGT, per germline. This CDR3 has 15 amino acids. In DNA, the CDR3 is TGTGCCAGCAGTGAATTTTTGGGGGGCACCTGGGAGCTGTTTTTT. Translating it yields CASSEFLGGTWELFF.

As to this clonotype: Germline and junction disagree at one end, which may indicate a read error. The CDR3 sequence is CSPRGGTYELYF. The CDR3 DNA follows: TGCAGCCCCAGGGGGGGGACTTACGAGCTGTACTTC. The rearrangement links TRBV29-1 to TRBJ2-7; the D call may be TRBD1 or TRBD2 (7 bases each). The germline V gene has CDR1 SQVTM and CDR2 ANQGSEA. This CDR3 is built from 12 residues.